A selection of T cell receptor beta chains follows, all from one sample in a study of T cell repertoires in cytomegalovirus infection. TCRdb re-called the reads through MiXCR, storing one row per CDR3 protein. There are about 450,000 distinct CDR3 sequences in the sample; approximately 31% occur only once, and roughly 13% lies in the top ten. The sample was PBMCs. These receptors originate from a human donor in good health (CMV status not recorded). Some clones in this sample may be carry-over from other donors' samples. Each CDR3 is given with its conserved first and last residue. Some rows mark clone size as missing; the rest say once, few, many or name a class of expanded clone.

>TRBV12-3/TRBV12-4|TRBJ2-7|many
CASSFGSYYEQYF
>TRBV28|TRBJ2-1|few
CASGFGGRGEQFF
>TRBV11-2|TRBJ2-1|NA
CASSPIAGNSYNEQFF
>TRBV7-2|TRBJ1-5|many
CASSNSSWGRYGNQPQHF
>TRBV11-2|TRBJ2-5|NA
CASRTWGGQWETQYF
>TRBV3-1|TRBJ1-1|NA
CASSQNRPWAEAFF
>TRBV7-2|TRBJ2-2|NA
CASSSARENTGELFF
>TRBV7-8|TRBJ2-3|NA
CARSFQQTYTQYF
>TRBV11-2|TRBJ2-7|NA
CASSLGGTIYEQYF
>TRBV6-2/TRBV6-3|TRBJ2-5|NA
CASSSRGSGQETQYF
>TRBV4-3|TRBJ2-3|NA
CASSQERRRGTGTDTQYF
>TRBV29-1|TRBJ1-5|NA
CSVGTDYSNQPQHF
>TRBV6-2/TRBV6-3|TRBJ1-2|few
CASSYAGKVYGYTF
>TRBV27|TRBJ2-4|NA
CASSLSSRGRNIQYF
>TRBV11-2|TRBJ2-7|few
CASSPGGIGGEQYF
>TRBV6-2/TRBV6-3|TRBJ2-5|NA
CASSARGQETQYF
>TRBV6-6|TRBJ2-4|few
CASSYIRERKNIQYF
>TRBV6-1|TRBJ1-2|many
CASSEAGTGADNYGYTF
>TRBV11-2|TRBJ2-1|few
CASSSSSWGTLNEQFF
>TRBV5-4|TRBJ2-1|NA
CAVGGPAGGNTLHNEQFF
>TRBV10-3|TRBJ2-6|NA
CAISESGTGVPGANVLTF
>TRBV5-1|TRBJ2-3|NA
CASSAVVPDTQYF
>TRBV5-1|TRBJ2-1|few
CASSLASKNEQFF
>TRBV11-2|TRBJ2-3|NA
CASSLGWTSGGSTDTQYF
>TRBV6-1|TRBJ2-1|few
CASLTSGGGNEQFF
>TRBV4-1|TRBJ1-6|NA
CASSQDPGISYSPLHF
>TRBV6-4|TRBJ2-2|few
CASSDSRSTGELFF
>TRBV7-8|TRBJ2-1|few
CASSLGSRGGGAGEQFF
>TRBV20-1|TRBJ2-3|NA
CSARDGHLTDTQYF
>TRBV7-2|TRBJ1-3|many
CASSLGADSGNTIYF
>TRBV6-6|TRBJ2-6|many
CASTLEGRGYSGANVLTF
>TRBV7-8|TRBJ1-5|many
CASSPRGSYSNQPQHF
>TRBV7-8|TRBJ1-2|NA
CASSSPWGPNGYTF
>TRBV7-9|TRBJ1-5|many
CASSGGGGGNQPQHF
>TRBV6-5|TRBJ1-1|NA
CASSYSSQLNTEAFF
>TRBV6-6|TRBJ1-2|NA
CASSQGRTNYGYTF
>TRBV28|TRBJ2-3|few
CASLSPPGTSTRTDTQYF
>TRBV7-8|TRBJ1-3|many
CASSLVMSGNTIYF
>TRBV7-2|TRBJ1-2|NA
CSSSPQGLDGYTF
>TRBV6-2/TRBV6-3|TRBJ1-5|NA
CASSYGQRNNQPQHF
>TRBV23-1|TRBJ2-1|few
CASSQSGWGSNEQFF
>TRBV19|TRBJ2-7|NA
CASSIIWGGSYEQYF
>TRBV12-3/TRBV12-4|TRBJ1-1|NA
CASRTTLNMNTEAFF
>TRBV14|TRBJ2-1|NA
CASSQLDGNEQFF
>TRBV18|TRBJ1-4|few
CASSLTGDYEKLFF
>TRBV15|TRBJ2-1|NA
CSTSRGVEGNEQFF
>TRBV4-2|TRBJ2-3|NA
CASSASGRTFTDTQYF
>TRBV7-9|TRBJ2-3|many
CASSPPGRDTQYF
>TRBV6-5|TRBJ2-7|NA
CASSYSPLRDEQYF
>TRBV7-2|TRBJ1-6|NA
CASSLVSPGKGGKNSPLNF
>TRBV7-8|TRBJ2-2|NA
CASSLQVFTGELFF
>TRBV7-2|TRBJ2-3|many
CASSPDRSRVSDTQYF
>TRBV4-1|TRBJ1-5|NA
CASSQEWADPLMGNQPQHF
>TRBV7-2|TRBJ1-2|NA
CARSPKDLERVYGYTF
>TRBV7-8|TRBJ2-5|many
CASSPGLRGSETQYF